This T cell receptor (beta chain) comes out of a study of cytomegalovirus exposure and HLA in healthy donors. Findings and caveats of the study: Another analysis was done later, and it associated 16,951 TCR beta sequences with HLA alleles at 0.05 false discovery rate.

On this clone itself: What it binds is not known.

60 Vbeta and 13 Jbeta primers were used in PCR. Repertoires were generated with immunoSEQ multiplex PCR, while TCRdb's copy carries only in-frame clones and drops some. Here the sample spans approximately 120,000 clones, 60% to 85% being singletons. It was healthy bone marrow donors who served as donors. Trimming left V 5 bases short and J 8 bases short, with 6 bases between. The CDR3 is made up of 11 amino acids. The germline V gene encodes CDR1 LNHDA and CDR2 SQIVND (reference sequence). Sequencing was performed on PBMCs. The chain joins TRBV19 to TRBJ2-2; no firm D call. The source of this sequence is a female donor in good health and CMV-seronegative. The CDR3 loop is CASSAIGELFF. The CDR3 nucleotides read TGTGCCAGTAGTGCGATAGGGGAGCTGTTTTTT.